This T cell receptor (beta chain) was sequenced in a study of beta chain features in type 1 diabetes. V dropped 2 bases and J dropped 6 bases, with 13 bases sitting between them. The CDR3 has 14 amino acids. The germline V gene encodes CDR1 KGHSH and CDR2 LQKENI. Markers CD45RO/CCR7/CD25/CD127/CD95/CD27 served to sort CD4+ naive, central memory, regulatory and stem cell-like memory cells. General study results and limits: Type 1 diabetes patients showed a moderate but significant shortening of TCRB CDR3s in all four CD4+ subsets. Individuals with type 1 diabetes displayed fewer insertions and more deletions at VDJ junctions.

Expressed TCRB transcripts were sequenced because the isolated RNA had all been reverse transcribed beforehand. TCRdb keeps only in-frame clones here, not all; method: immunoSEQ multiplex PCR. Of 500,000 to 800,000 clones listed, 9.5% to 15% are singletons. As concerns this clone: Its specificity is unknown.

The TCR sequence derives from a man aged 25 to 40 with type 1 diabetes. This chain joins TRBV18 and TRBJ1-2; perhaps TRBD1 as D (6 bases). The material sequenced was naive CD4+ T cells from blood. Written as DNA, the CDR3 is TGTGCCAGCTCACCAAGGGGGTCCGTGGATGGCTACACCTTC. Translation gives CASSPRGSVDGYTF.